This T cell receptor (beta chain) was retrieved from a study of T cell repertoires in cytomegalovirus infection. Study-wide results and limits: CMV-specific TCR beta clonotypes restricted by HLA-C were the ones dominating the ex vivo response. The cumulative frequency of public TCR beta families distinguished individuals who carried CMV together with the relevant HLA.

TCRdb ran MiXCR on the reads and lists one entry per CDR3 protein. The profile shows roughly 320,000 distinct CDR3 sequences, roughly a tenth of them singletons. This clonotype came up many times. Antigen unknown. CDR1 is ENHRY and CDR2 is SYGVKD in the germline V gene. This CDR3 spans 15 amino acids. V shed 1 base and J shed 6 bases, with 12 bases lying between them. This chain uses TRBV10-3 with TRBJ1-4; weak D call: TRBD1 (5 bases). The sequenced sample was PBMCs. The TCR was taken from a human donor in good health (CMV status not recorded). Some clones in this sample may be carry-over from other donors' samples. The CDR3 region is CAISEFRGRDEKLFF. Here the CDR3 DNA reads TGTGCCATCAGTGAGTTTAGGGGACGGGATGAAAAACTGTTTTTT.